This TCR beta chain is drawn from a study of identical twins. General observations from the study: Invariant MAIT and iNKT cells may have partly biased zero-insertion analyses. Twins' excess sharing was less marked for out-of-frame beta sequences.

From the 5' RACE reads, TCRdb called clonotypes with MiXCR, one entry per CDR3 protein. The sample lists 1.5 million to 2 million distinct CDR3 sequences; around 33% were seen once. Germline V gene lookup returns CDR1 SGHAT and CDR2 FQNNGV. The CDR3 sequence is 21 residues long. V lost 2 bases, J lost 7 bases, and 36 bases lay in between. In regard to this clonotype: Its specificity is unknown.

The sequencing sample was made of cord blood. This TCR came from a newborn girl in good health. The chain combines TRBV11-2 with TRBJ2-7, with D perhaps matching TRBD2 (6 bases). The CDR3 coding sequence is TGTGCCAGCAGCTTATATGGGGGAATGGCTAGCGCGAGATTCGGCTACAATGAGCAGTACTTC. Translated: CASSLYGGMASARFGYNEQYF.